This TCR beta chain originates from a study of identical twins. Study findings and constraints: The more abundant beta clonotypes in cord blood had fewer insertions, and memory repertoires did not show this. Those out-of-frame alpha sequences shared by twins showed an excess of low generation probability. Invariant cells of the MAIT and iNKT types might have partly distorted the zero-insertion analyses.

All donors comprised healthy Caucasians. Germline CDR1 is MDHEN and CDR2 is SYDVKM. CDR3 length: 15 amino acids. This clonotype was observed a single time. Its antigen is not identified. A much larger clone sits a single nucleotide away, making a read error possible. TCRdb fed the 5' RACE reads into MiXCR, producing one record per CDR3 protein. Of some 710,000 distinct CDR3 sequences listed, roughly 6% were seen once; the top ten hold around 1.9%. J is TRBJ2-7 and V is TRBV28; 9 nucleotides align to TRBD2. Sequencing used naive T cells sorted from blood. The receptor's source is a man aged 18 to 29 in good health. CDR3 in DNA: TGTGCCAGCAGTTTATTCCGGACTAGCGCCTACGAGCAGTGCTTC. This sequence encodes CASSLFRTSAYEQCF.